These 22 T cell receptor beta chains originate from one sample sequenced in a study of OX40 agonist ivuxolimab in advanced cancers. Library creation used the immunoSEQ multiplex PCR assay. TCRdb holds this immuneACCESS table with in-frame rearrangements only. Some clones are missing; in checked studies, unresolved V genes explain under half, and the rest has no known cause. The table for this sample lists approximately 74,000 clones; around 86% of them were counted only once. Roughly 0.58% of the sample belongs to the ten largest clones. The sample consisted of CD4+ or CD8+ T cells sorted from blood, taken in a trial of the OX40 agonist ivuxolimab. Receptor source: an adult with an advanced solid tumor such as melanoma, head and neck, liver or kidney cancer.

DNA of the CDR3: TGTGCCAGCAGTGCCCAGCTAGCCCGCAATGAGCAGTTCTTC. Translating it yields CASSAQLARNEQFF. The gene calls are TRBV2 and TRBJ2-1; D is possibly TRBD2 (5 bases). V gave up 4 bases and J gave up 6 bases, with 13 bases separating them. Germline CDR1 and CDR2: SNHLY and FYNNEI. The CDR3 runs 14 residues.

The CDR3 coding sequence is TGTGCCAGCACCCCTGGGGGCGAACTCGCCTACAATGAGCAGTTCTTC. Translated, it gives CASTPGGELAYNEQFF. The V and J genes are TRBV11-2 and TRBJ2-1; TRBD1 might be the D (6 bases). The length of the CDR3 is 16 residues. The V end was cut by 7 bases, the J end by 2 bases, with 18 bases between. The germline V gene has CDR1 SGHAT and CDR2 FQNNGV.

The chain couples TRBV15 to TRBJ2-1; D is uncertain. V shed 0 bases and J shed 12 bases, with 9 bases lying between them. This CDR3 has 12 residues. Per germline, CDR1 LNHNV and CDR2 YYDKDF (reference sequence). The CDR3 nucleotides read TGTGCCACCAGCAGAGATCCCAAGGGGCAGTTCTTC. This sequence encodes CATSRDPKGQFF.

The CDR3: CASSPTGENGYTF. In DNA form, the CDR3 reads TGTGCCAGCTCACCTACAGGGGAGAATGGCTACACCTTC. This sequence joins TRBV18 and TRBJ1-2; 7 bases fit TRBD1. Unmatched junction bases numbered 4, after V lost 3 bases and J lost 6 bases. CDR1 and CDR2 (germline): KGHSH, LQKENI. The CDR3 is made up of 13 amino acids.

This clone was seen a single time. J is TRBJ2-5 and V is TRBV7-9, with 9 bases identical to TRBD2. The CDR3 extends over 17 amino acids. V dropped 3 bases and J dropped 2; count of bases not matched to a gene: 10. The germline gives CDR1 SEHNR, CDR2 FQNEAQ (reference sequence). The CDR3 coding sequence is TGTGCCAGCAGCTTTGGGAGGGCTAGCGGGGTTCAAGAGACCCAGTACTTC. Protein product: CASSFGRASGVQETQYF.

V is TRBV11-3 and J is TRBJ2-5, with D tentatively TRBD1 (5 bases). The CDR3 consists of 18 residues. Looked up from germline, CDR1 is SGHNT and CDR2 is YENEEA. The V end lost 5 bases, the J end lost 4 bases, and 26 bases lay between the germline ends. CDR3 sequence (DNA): TGTGCCAGCAGCCTAGGGCTCAGGGTTGTGGGCAAGGCAGAGACCCAGTACTTC. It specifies CASSLGLRVVGKAETQYF.

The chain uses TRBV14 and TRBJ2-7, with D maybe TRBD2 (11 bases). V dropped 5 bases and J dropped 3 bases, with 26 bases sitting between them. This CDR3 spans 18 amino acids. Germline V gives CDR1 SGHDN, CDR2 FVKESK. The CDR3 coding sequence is TGTGCCAGCAGCGCCCGGGACAGGGGACTAGCGGCCCGCTACGAGCAGTACTTC. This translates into CASSARDRGLAARYEQYF.

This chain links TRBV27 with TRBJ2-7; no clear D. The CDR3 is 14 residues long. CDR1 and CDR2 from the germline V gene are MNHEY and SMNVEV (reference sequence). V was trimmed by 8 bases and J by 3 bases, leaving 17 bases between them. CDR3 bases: TGTGCCAGCTCAGAGTGGAGTTTCGGCTACGAGCAGTACTTC. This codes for CASSEWSFGYEQYF.

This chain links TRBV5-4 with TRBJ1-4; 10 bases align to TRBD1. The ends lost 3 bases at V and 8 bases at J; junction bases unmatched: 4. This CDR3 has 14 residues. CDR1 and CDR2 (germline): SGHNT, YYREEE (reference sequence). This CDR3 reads CASSSPGQGEKLFF. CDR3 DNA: TGTGCCAGCAGCTCCCCGGGACAGGGGGAAAAACTGTTTTTT.

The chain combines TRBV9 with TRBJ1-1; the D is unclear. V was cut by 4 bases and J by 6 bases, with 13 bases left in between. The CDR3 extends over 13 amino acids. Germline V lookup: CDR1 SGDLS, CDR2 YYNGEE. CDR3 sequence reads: CASSSDRASEAFF. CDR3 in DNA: TGTGCCAGCAGCTCTGATCGGGCCTCTGAAGCTTTCTTT. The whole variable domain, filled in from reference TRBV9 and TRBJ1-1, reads DSGVTQTPKHLITATGQRVTLRCSPRSGDLSVYWYQQSLDQGLQFLIQYYNGEERAKGNILERFSAQQFPDLHSELNLSSLELGDSALYFCASSSDRASEAFFGQGTRLTVV.

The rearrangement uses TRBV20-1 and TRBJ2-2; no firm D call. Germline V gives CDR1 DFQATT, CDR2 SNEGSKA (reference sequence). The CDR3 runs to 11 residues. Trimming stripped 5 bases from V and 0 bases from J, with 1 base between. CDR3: CSAPNTGELFF. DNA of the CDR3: TGCAGTGCTCCGAACACCGGGGAGCTGTTTTTT.

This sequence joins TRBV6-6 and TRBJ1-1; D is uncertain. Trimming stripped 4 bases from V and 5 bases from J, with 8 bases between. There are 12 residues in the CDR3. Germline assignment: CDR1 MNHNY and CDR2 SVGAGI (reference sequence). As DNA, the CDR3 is TGTGCCAGCAGTTTCCGGTTAACTGAAGCTTTCTTT. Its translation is CASSFRLTEAFF.

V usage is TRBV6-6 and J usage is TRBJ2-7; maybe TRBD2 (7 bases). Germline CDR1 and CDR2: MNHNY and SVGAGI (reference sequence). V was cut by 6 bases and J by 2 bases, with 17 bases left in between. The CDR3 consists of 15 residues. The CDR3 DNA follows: TGTGCCAGCAGCCCCTCGGGGGGCGGCCCCTACGAGCAGTACTTC. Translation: CASSPSGGGPYEQYF.

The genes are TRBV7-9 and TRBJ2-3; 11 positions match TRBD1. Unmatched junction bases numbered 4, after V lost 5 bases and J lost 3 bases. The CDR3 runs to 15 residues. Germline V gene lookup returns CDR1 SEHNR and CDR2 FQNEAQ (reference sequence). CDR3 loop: CASSPGQGGTDTQYF. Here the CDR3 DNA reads TGTGCCAGCAGCCCGGGACAGGGGGGGACAGATACGCAGTATTTT.

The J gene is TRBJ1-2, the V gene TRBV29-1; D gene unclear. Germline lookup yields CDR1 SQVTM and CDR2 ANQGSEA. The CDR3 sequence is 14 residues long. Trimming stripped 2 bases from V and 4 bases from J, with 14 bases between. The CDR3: CSVENYSHLYGYTF. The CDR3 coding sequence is TGCAGCGTTGAAAACTACAGCCACCTCTATGGCTACACCTTC.

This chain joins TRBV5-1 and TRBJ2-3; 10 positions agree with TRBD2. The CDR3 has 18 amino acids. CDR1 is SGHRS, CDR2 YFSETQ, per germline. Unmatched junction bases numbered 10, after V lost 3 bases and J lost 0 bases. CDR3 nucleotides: TGCGCCAGCAGCTGGACAGCGGGGGGGCCCTTTAGCACAGATACGCAGTATTTT. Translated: CASSWTAGGPFSTDTQYF.

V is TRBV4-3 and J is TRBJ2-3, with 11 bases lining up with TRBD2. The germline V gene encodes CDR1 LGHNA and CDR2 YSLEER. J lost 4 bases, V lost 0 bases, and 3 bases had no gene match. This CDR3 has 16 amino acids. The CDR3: CASSQDSGRGPDTQYF. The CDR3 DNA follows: TGCGCCAGCAGCCAAGATAGCGGGAGGGGTCCAGATACGCAGTATTTT.

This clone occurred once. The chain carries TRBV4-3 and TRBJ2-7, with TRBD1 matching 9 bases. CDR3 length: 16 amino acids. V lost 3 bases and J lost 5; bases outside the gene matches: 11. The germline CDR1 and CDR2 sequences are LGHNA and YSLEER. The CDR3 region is CASSQLFKGQGHEQYF. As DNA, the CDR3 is TGCGCCAGCAGCCAGCTGTTCAAGGGACAGGGCCACGAGCAGTACTTC.

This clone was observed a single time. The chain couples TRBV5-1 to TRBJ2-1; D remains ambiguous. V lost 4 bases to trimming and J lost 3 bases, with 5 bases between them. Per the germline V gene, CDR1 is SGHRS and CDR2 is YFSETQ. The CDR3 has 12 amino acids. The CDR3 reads CASSKDYNEQFF. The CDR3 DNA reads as TGCGCCAGCAGCAAGGACTACAATGAGCAGTTCTTC. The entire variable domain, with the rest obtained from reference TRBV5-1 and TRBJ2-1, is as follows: KAGVTQTPRYLIKTRGQQVTLSCSPISGHRSVSWYQQTPGQGLQFLFEYFSETQRNKGNFPGRFSGRQFSNSRSEMNVSTLELGDSALYLCASSKDYNEQFFGPGTRLTVL.

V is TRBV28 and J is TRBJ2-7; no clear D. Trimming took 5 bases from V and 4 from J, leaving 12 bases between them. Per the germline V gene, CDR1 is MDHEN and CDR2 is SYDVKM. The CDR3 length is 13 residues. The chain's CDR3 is CASSTTLPYEQYF. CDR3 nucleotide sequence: TGTGCCAGCAGTACGACACTACCATACGAGCAGTACTTC.

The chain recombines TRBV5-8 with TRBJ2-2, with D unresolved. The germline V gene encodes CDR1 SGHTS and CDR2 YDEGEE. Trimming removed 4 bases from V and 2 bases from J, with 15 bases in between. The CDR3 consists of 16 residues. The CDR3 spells CASSPKGPLNTGELFF. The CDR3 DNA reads TGTGCCAGCAGCCCCAAGGGCCCCCTCAACACCGGGGAGCTGTTTTTT.

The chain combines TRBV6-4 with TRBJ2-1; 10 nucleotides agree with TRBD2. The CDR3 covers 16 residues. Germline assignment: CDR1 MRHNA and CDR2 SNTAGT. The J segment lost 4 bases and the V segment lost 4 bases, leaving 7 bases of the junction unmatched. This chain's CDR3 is CASSAQTSGLYNEQFF. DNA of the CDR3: TGTGCCAGCAGTGCCCAGACTAGCGGGCTTTACAATGAGCAGTTCTTC.